Below are 32 T cell receptor beta chains sequenced from a single sample in a study of Ad26.COV2.S vaccination and SARS-CoV-2 variants. Sequenced by immunoSEQ multiplex PCR; TCRdb stores in-frame clones only, minus some. The table records 350,000 to 500,000 clones, around 90% of them present only once. Treatment specified: roughly 18 received Ad26.COV2.S at low or high dose, single or two shots; a few received placebo; per-sample allocation not given. The investigators took samples on day 63 after the first vaccine or placebo injection. Material: peripheral blood, obtained in a trial of Ad26.COV2.S vaccine versus placebo. These receptors all stem from a person aged 18-65 years who received the Ad26.COV2.S COVID-19 vaccine or a placebo.

The count of this clone is one. The chain has TRBV6-2 or TRBV6-3 and TRBJ1-5; TRBD1 might be the D (5 bases). Trimming removed 1 base from V and 1 base from J, with 20 bases in between. Germline V gives CDR1 MNHEY, CDR2 SVGEGT. This CDR3 comprises 19 residues. CDR3 protein: CASSYLRHAGKGSNQPQHF. DNA for the CDR3: TGTGCCAGCAGTTACTTGAGACACGCAGGGAAGGGGAGCAATCAGCCCCAGCATTTT.

The chain combines TRBV28 with TRBJ1-5, with a possible D match to TRBD1 (5 bases). CDR3 length equals 14 residues. Germline assignment: CDR1 MDHEN and CDR2 SYDVKM. Trimming cost V 5 bases and J 3 bases, with 11 bases left between them. The CDR3 protein is CASSMGGANQPQHF. CDR3 sequence (DNA): TGTGCCAGCAGTATGGGAGGGGCCAATCAGCCCCAGCATTTT.

The count of this clone is one. The chain combines TRBV28 with TRBJ1-5; the D is unclear. CDR1 and CDR2 (germline): MDHEN, SYDVKM. Deletions cut 3 bases from V and 0 bases from J, with 6 bases between. The CDR3 is 14 amino acids. The CDR3 protein is CASSFISSNQPQHF. The CDR3 DNA reads TGTGCCAGCAGTTTTATCAGTAGCAATCAGCCCCAGCATTTT.

The V call is TRBV27, the J call TRBJ1-4; TRBD1 is a possible D gene (5 bases). V was trimmed by 5 bases and J by 7 bases, leaving 14 bases between them. Germline V gives CDR1 MNHEY, CDR2 SMNVEV (reference sequence). The CDR3 extends over 14 amino acids. CDR3 coding DNA: TGTGCCAGCAGTGACTTGCAGGGAAGTGAAAAACTGTTTTTT. Residues: CASSDLQGSEKLFF.

This rearrangement joins TRBV6-4 to TRBJ2-3, with 7 bases matching TRBD1. The germline CDR1 and CDR2 sequences are MRHNA and SNTAGT. The CDR3 is 13 amino acids. The trim removed 6 bases at V and 1 base at J, leaving 1 base unmatched. The CDR3 sequence is CASSDRGTDTQYF. The CDR3 DNA reads TGTGCCAGCAGCGACAGGGGCACAGATACGCAGTATTTT.

This sequence joins TRBV14 and TRBJ2-1; D remains ambiguous. The CDR3 has 14 amino acids. The V gene lost 4 bases and the J gene lost 0 bases, with 7 bases spanning the gap. CDR1 is SGHDN, CDR2 FVKESK, per germline. The CDR3 is CASSRVSSYNEQFF. The CDR3 nucleotides read TGTGCCAGCAGCCGAGTGAGCTCCTACAATGAGCAGTTCTTC. Variable domain in full (rest from reference TRBV14 and TRBJ2-1): EAGVTQFPSHSVIEKGQTVTLRCDPISGHDNLYWYRRVMGKEIKFLLHFVKESKQDESGMPNNRFLAERTGGTYSTLKVQPAELEDSGVYFCASSRVSSYNEQFFGPGTRLTVL.

This rearrangement joins TRBV6-2 or TRBV6-3 to TRBJ2-1; 7 nucleotides line up with TRBD1. Germline lookup yields CDR1 MNHEY and CDR2 SVGEGT. V was clipped by 2 bases and J by 11 bases; unmatched bases: 3. The CDR3 has 12 amino acids. CDR3 region: CASSYQGVKQFF. The CDR3 DNA reads as TGTGCCAGCAGTTACCAGGGGGTTAAGCAGTTCTTC.

This clone was picked up a small number of times. The chain recombines TRBV6-5 with TRBJ1-1; possible D gene TRBD1, 5 bases. CDR3 length equals 14 residues. The germline V and J ends were trimmed by 6 bases and 0 bases, with 11 bases remaining between them. Germline-derived CDR1 and CDR2 are MNHEY and SVGAGI. The CDR3 sequence is CASRSGGLNTEAFF. The DNA for the CDR3 is TGTGCCAGCAGGTCTGGGGGATTGAACACTGAAGCTTTCTTT.

The chain couples TRBV15 to TRBJ2-7; no clear D. The germline gives CDR1 LNHNV, CDR2 YYDKDF (reference sequence). This CDR3 is built from 14 residues. The V gene lost 5 bases and the J gene lost 6 bases, with 17 bases spanning the gap. The CDR3 DNA reads as TGTGCCACCAGCGGACCTCCTAGAATTCGCGAGCAGTACTTC. It yields the protein CATSGPPRIREQYF.

The rearrangement uses TRBV5-4 and TRBJ2-3; 13 positions match TRBD2. Germline trimming cut 4 bases from V and 1 base from J; bases unmatched to any gene: 3. CDR3 length: 16 residues. Germline V gene lookup returns CDR1 SGHNT and CDR2 YYREEE (reference sequence). The CDR3: CASSIGLAGGTDTQYF. CDR3 nucleotide sequence: TGTGCCAGCAGCATAGGACTAGCGGGAGGCACAGATACGCAGTATTTT. The full variable domain, completed using reference TRBV5-4 and TRBJ2-3, is ETGVTQSPTHLIKTRGQQVTLRCSSQSGHNTVSWYQQALGQGPQFIFQYYREEENGRGNFPPRFSGLQFPNYSSELNVNALELDDSALYLCASSIGLAGGTDTQYFGPGTRLTVL.

The chain employs TRBV5-6 and TRBJ1-1; 7 nucleotides line up with TRBD1. V was pared by 2 bases and J by 4 bases, with 8 bases of the junction left unmatched. Per germline, CDR1 SGHDT and CDR2 YYEEEE. The CDR3 covers 15 residues. CDR3 bases: TGTGCCAGCAGCTTTGGAACAGGGGATTCCACTGAAGCTTTCTTT. This encodes CASSFGTGDSTEAFF.

This clone was detected only once. The V gene is TRBV18, the J gene TRBJ2-7; perhaps TRBD1 as D (6 bases). The ends were cut back, 6 bases at V and 1 base at J, with 10 bases in the middle. CDR1 KGHSH and CDR2 LQKENI come from the germline V gene. The CDR3 totals 13 residues. The CDR3 spells CASSNRDSYEQYF. The CDR3 nucleotides are TGTGCCAGCTCGAACAGGGATTCCTACGAGCAGTACTTC.

Remarks on this clone: The sample carries other DNA sequences with the same CDR3. The chain is built from TRBV28 and TRBJ2-1; D unresolved. This CDR3 region has 11 residues. Germline loops: CDR1 MDHEN, CDR2 SYDVKM. V lost 2 bases and J lost 9, with 5 bases in between. CDR3 loop: CASSLPGEQFF. DNA of the CDR3: TGTGCCAGCAGTTTACCGGGTGAGCAGTTCTTC. Complete variable domain (other parts from reference TRBV28 and TRBJ2-1): DVKVTQSSRYLVKRTGEKVFLECVQDMDHENMFWYRQDPGLGLRLIYFSYDVKMKEKGDIPEGYSVSREKKERFSLILESASTNQTSMYLCASSLPGEQFFGPGTRLTVL.

V usage is TRBV4-2 and J usage is TRBJ1-4; D is unresolved. The germline V and J ends were trimmed by 0 bases and 8 bases, with 7 bases remaining between them. The CDR3 is made up of 13 amino acids. Germline V lookup: CDR1 LGHNA, CDR2 YNFKEQ. In nucleotides, the CDR3 is TGTGCCAGCAGCCAAGACAAGAGCGAAAAACTGTTTTTT. This gives the protein CASSQDKSEKLFF.

The chain uses TRBV7-8 and TRBJ1-5, with 12 bases aligning to TRBD1. Unmatched junction bases numbered 12, after V lost 6 bases and J lost 6 bases. The CDR3 has 17 amino acids. CDR1 is SGHVS and CDR2 is FQNEAQ in the germline V gene. CDR3 in amino acids: CASSIWGQGARGQPQHF. As DNA, the CDR3 is TGTGCCAGCAGTATCTGGGGACAGGGGGCGCGGGGTCAGCCCCAGCATTTT.

This chain joins TRBV6-5 and TRBJ2-1; weak D call: TRBD1 (7 bases). This CDR3 has 13 amino acids. CDR1 and CDR2 (germline): MNHEY, SVGAGI. The V end was cut by 5 bases, the J end by 6 bases, with 11 bases between. CDR3 in amino acids: CASSRQGLNEQFF. The CDR3 region has the DNA TGTGCCAGCAGTCGACAGGGACTCAATGAGCAGTTCTTC.

The J gene is TRBJ2-4, the V gene TRBV28; D not resolved. CDR1 and CDR2 from the germline V gene are MDHEN and SYDVKM. The V end was cut by 3 bases, the J end by 6 bases, with 15 bases between. The CDR3 is 15 residues long. CDR3 sequence: CASSFRGVDLNIQYF. The CDR3 coding sequence is TGTGCCAGCAGTTTCCGAGGTGTTGACTTAAACATTCAGTACTTC.

The genes are TRBV6-5 and TRBJ2-2; TRBD1 might be the D (5 bases). The germline V gene has CDR1 MNHEY and CDR2 SVGAGI. This CDR3 is built from 15 residues. Trimming removed 6 bases at V and 0 bases at J, with 11 bases between. CDR3 nucleotide sequence: TGTGCCAGCAGAAGACAGAGAACGAACACCGGGGAGCTGTTTTTT. Its protein product is CASRRQRTNTGELFF.

The table lists this clone with a few counts. J is TRBJ2-2 and V is TRBV6-4, with a tentative D call TRBD2 (5 bases). Germline assignment: CDR1 MRHNA and CDR2 SNTAGT. V was cut by 3 bases and J by 7 bases, with 12 bases left in between. The CDR3 loop spans 14 amino acids. CDR3 nucleotides: TGTGCCAGCAGTGATAGAGGGCCGGACGGGGAGCTGTTTTTT. It yields the protein CASSDRGPDGELFF.

This chain links TRBV27 with TRBJ2-7; a weak D match, TRBD1 (6 bases). Germline V gene sequence: CDR1 MNHEY, CDR2 SMNVEV (reference sequence). The V gene lost 5 bases and the J gene lost 4 bases, with 21 bases spanning the gap. The CDR3 is 16 amino acids. The DNA of the CDR3 is TGTGCCAGCAGTCCTCAACCCACAGGGTGGGGATACGAGCAGTACTTC. Its protein product is CASSPQPTGWGYEQYF.

The gene calls are TRBV7-2 and TRBJ2-7; perhaps TRBD1 as D (6 bases). Trimming pared 5 bases from V and 1 base from J, leaving 9 bases between. The CDR3 is 13 amino acids. Germline values: CDR1 SGHTA, CDR2 FQGNSA. CDR3 loop: CASSPGQSYEQYF. Here the CDR3 DNA reads TGTGCCAGCAGCCCGGGACAATCCTACGAGCAGTACTTC.

J is TRBJ2-1 and V is TRBV2, with D uncertain. Trimming took off 1 base at V and 10 bases at J, with 5 bases between the two ends. Germline assignment: CDR1 SNHLY and CDR2 FYNNEI. CDR3 length: 11 residues. The CDR3 coding sequence is TGTGCCAGCAGTGAAGTTAGAGAGCAGTTCTTC. Protein: CASSEVREQFF.

This chain connects TRBV12-5 to TRBJ2-7; weak D call: TRBD2 (6 bases). The V end was cut by 1 base, the J end by 3 bases, with 19 bases between. The CDR3 has 17 residues. Germline loops: CDR1 LGHNT, CDR2 FRNRAP. The CDR3, as DNA: TGTGCTAGTGGTTTGGCTGGGCCCGGGGGTCTGAGCTACGAGCAGTACTTC. Translated: CASGLAGPGGLSYEQYF. Drawing the rest from reference TRBV12-5 and TRBJ2-7, the complete variable domain is DARVTQTPRHKVTEMGQEVTMRCQPILGHNTVFWYRQTMMQGLELLAYFRNRAPLDDSGMPKDRFSAEMPDATLATLKIQPSEPRDSAVYFCASGLAGPGGLSYEQYFGPGTRLTVT.

The table lists this clone with a count of one. This sequence joins TRBV5-4 and TRBJ1-1; possible D gene TRBD1, 6 bases. This CDR3 comprises 14 residues. V was clipped by 4 bases and J by 4 bases, with 14 bases between them. CDR1 and CDR2 from the germline V gene are SGHNT and YYREEE (reference sequence). CDR3 DNA: TGTGCCAGCAGCGCCGGTAGGGGGAGCACTGAAGCTTTCTTT. Translated: CASSAGRGSTEAFF.

The chain employs TRBV27 and TRBJ2-7; tentative D call: TRBD2 (6 bases). This CDR3 is 13 amino acids long. V shed 2 bases and J shed 5 bases, with 10 bases lying between them. Looked up from germline, CDR1 is MNHEY and CDR2 is SMNVEV (reference sequence). The CDR3 reads CASSLLGSHEQYF. The CDR3 nucleotides are TGTGCCAGCAGTTTACTCGGGAGCCACGAGCAGTACTTC.

V is TRBV5-5 and J is TRBJ1-1, with a tentative D call TRBD1 (5 bases). The length of the CDR3 is 16 residues. Per germline, CDR1 SGHKS and CDR2 YYEKEE (reference sequence). Trimming took 4 bases from V and 0 from J, leaving 16 bases between them. The CDR3 nucleotides are TGTGCCAGCAGCCAACGACAATGGGGCGTGAACACTGAAGCTTTCTTT. Translating gives CASSQRQWGVNTEAFF.

This clone was seen a single time. The V gene is TRBV20-1, the J gene TRBJ2-2; 9 bases match TRBD1. There are 18 residues in the CDR3. From germline, CDR1 is DFQATT and CDR2 SNEGSKA (reference sequence). V was clipped by 3 bases and J by 2 bases; unmatched bases: 13. The CDR3 protein is CSASEVGQGLGNTGELFF. The CDR3 DNA follows: TGCAGTGCTAGTGAGGTGGGACAGGGATTAGGAAACACCGGGGAGCTGTTTTTT.

The rearrangement uses TRBV7-6 and TRBJ1-2, with 8 bases identical to TRBD1. The germline CDR1 and CDR2 sequences are SGHVS and FNYEAQ. This CDR3 spans 13 amino acids. V was clipped by 0 bases and J by 6 bases; unmatched bases: 0. CDR3 sequence: CASSLAQGDGYTF. Written as DNA, the CDR3 is TGTGCCAGCAGCTTAGCACAGGGGGATGGCTACACCTTC.

This rearrangement joins TRBV19 to TRBJ2-6; 7 bases match TRBD1. The CDR3 spans 17 residues. V lost 5 bases, J lost 2 bases, and 9 bases stayed unmatched. Per germline, CDR1 LNHDA and CDR2 SQIVND (reference sequence). The CDR3 nucleotides read TGTGCCAGTAGTTCACCCGGGACAGAGGCTGGGGCCAACGTCCTGACTTTC. This gives the protein CASSSPGTEAGANVLTF.

The chain combines TRBV19 with TRBJ2-1; 12 bases map to TRBD2. The CDR3 sequence is 15 residues long. V was clipped by 6 bases and J by 4 bases; unmatched bases: 4. Germline V gene sequence: CDR1 LNHDA, CDR2 SQIVND (reference sequence). CDR3 sequence (DNA): TGTGCCAGTAGCCTAGCGGGAGGGCCTTACAATGAGCAGTTCTTC. This codes for CASSLAGGPYNEQFF. The variable domain in full, with the rest retrieved from reference TRBV19 and TRBJ2-1, is DGGITQSPKYLFRKEGQNVTLSCEQNLNHDAMYWYRQDPGQGLRLIYYSQIVNDFQKGDIAEGYSVSREKKESFPLTVTSAQKNPTAFYLCASSLAGGPYNEQFFGPGTRLTVL.

The V and J genes are TRBV18 and TRBJ1-3; the D is unclear. This CDR3 comprises 12 residues. Germline loops: CDR1 KGHSH, CDR2 LQKENI. For the CDR3, the DNA is TGTGCGGGCGGAGACTCTGGAAACACCATATATTTT. It codes for CAGGDSGNTIYF.

V gene TRBV28 combines with J gene TRBJ2-7; 11 bases align to TRBD1. In germline, CDR1 is MDHEN, CDR2 SYDVKM. The CDR3 totals 15 residues. The V and J ends lost 6 bases and 4 bases, in that order; junction bases with no gene match: 8. This chain's CDR3 is CASSQGQGALYEQYF. For the CDR3, the DNA is TGTGCCAGCAGCCAAGGACAGGGGGCGTTATACGAGCAGTACTTC.